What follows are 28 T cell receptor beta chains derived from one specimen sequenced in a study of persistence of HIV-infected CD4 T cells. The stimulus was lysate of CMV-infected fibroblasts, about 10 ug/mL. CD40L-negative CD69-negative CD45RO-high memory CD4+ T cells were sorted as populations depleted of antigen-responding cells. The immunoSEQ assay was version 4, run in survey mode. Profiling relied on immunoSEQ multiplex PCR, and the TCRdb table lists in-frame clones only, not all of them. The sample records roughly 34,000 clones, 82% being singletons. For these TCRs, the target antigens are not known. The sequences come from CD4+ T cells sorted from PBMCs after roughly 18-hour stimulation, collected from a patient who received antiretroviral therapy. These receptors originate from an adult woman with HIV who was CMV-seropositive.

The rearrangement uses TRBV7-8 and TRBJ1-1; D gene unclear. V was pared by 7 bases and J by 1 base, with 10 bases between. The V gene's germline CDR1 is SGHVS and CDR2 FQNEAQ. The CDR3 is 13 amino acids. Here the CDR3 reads CASTIGGNTEAFF. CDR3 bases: TGTGCCAGCACAATTGGAGGGAACACTGAAGCTTTCTTT.

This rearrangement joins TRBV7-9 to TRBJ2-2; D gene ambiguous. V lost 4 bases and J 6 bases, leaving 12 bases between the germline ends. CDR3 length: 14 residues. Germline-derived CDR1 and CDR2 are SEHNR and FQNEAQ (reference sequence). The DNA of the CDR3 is TGTGCCAGCAGCTCATCCGTAGAGGCCGGGGAGCTGTTTTTT. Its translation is CASSSSVEAGELFF.

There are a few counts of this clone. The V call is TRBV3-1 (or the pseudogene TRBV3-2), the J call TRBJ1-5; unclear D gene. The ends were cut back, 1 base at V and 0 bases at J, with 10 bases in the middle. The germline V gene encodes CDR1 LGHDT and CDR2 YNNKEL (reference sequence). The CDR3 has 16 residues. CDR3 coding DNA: TGTGCCAGCAGCCAAGGAGACGGCGATAGCAATCAGCCCCAGCATTTT. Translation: CASSQGDGDSNQPQHF.

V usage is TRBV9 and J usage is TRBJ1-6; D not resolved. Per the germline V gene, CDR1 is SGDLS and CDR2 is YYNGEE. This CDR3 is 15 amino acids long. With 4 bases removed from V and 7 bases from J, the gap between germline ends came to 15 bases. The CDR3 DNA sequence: TGTGCCAGCAGCCCCCGGACGAGAGAGAATTCACCCCTCCACTTT. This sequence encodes CASSPRTRENSPLHF.

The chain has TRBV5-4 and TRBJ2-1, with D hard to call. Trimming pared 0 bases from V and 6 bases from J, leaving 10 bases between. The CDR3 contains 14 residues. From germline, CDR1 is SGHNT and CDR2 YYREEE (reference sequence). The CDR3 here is CASSLDSLGNEQFF. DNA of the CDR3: TGTGCCAGCAGCTTGGACAGCTTGGGCAATGAGCAGTTCTTC.

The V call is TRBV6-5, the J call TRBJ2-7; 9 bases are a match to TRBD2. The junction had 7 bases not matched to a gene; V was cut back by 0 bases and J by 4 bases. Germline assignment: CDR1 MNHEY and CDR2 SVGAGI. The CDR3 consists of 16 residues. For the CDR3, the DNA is TGTGCCAGCAGTTACTCTCCTAGCGGGATTCCGTACGAGCAGTACTTC. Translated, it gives CASSYSPSGIPYEQYF.

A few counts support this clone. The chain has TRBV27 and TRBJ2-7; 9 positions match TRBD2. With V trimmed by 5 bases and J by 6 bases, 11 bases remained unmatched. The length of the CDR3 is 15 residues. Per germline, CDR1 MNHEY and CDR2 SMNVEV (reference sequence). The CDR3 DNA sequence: TGTGCCAGCAGTCCCCGAGGCGGGGGGGCGCGCGAGCAGTACTTC. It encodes CASSPRGGGAREQYF.

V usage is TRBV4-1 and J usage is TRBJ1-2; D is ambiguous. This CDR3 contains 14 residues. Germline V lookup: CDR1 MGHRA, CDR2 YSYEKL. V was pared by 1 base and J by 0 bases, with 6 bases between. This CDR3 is CASSQGPSNYGYTF. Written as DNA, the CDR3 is TGCGCCAGCAGCCAAGGGCCTTCTAACTATGGCTACACCTTC.

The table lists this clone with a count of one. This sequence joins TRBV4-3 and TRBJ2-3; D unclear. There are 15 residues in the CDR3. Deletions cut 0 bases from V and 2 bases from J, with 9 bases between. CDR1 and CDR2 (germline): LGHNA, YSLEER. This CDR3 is CASSQDAGATDTQYF. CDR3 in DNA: TGCGCCAGCAGCCAAGATGCTGGAGCCACAGATACGCAGTATTTT.

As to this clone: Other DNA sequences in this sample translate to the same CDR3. The CDR3 DNA is TGTGCCACCAGCAGAGAGAGAGAGACCCAGTACTTC. It yields the protein CATSRERETQYF. V gene TRBV15 combines with J gene TRBJ2-5, with D unclear. This CDR3 comprises 12 residues. Trimming left V 0 bases short and J 4 bases short, with 3 bases between. The germline V gene has CDR1 LNHNV and CDR2 YYDKDF (reference sequence).

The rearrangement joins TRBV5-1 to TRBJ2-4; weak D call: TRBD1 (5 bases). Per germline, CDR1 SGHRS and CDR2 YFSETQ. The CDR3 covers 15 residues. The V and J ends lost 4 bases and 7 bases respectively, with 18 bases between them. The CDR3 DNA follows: TGCGCCAGCAGCCCGGACCTTACAGGCTCGAACATTCAGTACTTC. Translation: CASSPDLTGSNIQYF.

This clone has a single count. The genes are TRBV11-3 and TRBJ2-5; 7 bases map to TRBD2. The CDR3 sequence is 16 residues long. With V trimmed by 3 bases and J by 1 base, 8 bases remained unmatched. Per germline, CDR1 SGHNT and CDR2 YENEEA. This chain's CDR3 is CASSLGSGQVQETQYF. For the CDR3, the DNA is TGTGCCAGCAGCTTGGGTAGCGGGCAGGTCCAAGAGACCCAGTACTTC. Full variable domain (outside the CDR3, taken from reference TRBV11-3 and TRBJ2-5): EAGVVQSPRYKIIEKKQPVAFWCNPISGHNTLYWYLQNLGQGPELLIRYENEEAVDDSQLPKDRFSAERLKGVDSTLKIQPAELGDSAVYLCASSLGSGQVQETQYFGPGTRLLVL.

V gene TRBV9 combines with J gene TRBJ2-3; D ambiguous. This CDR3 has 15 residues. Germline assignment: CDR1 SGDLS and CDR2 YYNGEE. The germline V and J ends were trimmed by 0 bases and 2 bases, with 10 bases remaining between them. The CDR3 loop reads CASSVAPAPTDTQYF. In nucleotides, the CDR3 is TGTGCCAGCAGCGTAGCTCCAGCCCCCACAGATACGCAGTATTTT.

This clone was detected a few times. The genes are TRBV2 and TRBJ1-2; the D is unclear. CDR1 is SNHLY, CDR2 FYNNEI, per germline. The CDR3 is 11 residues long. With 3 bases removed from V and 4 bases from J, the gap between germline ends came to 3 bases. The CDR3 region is CASSDGYGYTF. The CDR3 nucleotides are TGTGCCAGCAGTGACGGCTATGGCTACACCTTC.

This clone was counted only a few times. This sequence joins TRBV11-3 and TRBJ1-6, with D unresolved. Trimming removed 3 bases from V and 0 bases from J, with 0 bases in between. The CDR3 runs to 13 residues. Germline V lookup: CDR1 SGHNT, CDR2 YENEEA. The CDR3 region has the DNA TGTGCCAGCAGCTTCTCCTATAATTCACCCCTCCACTTT. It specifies CASSFSYNSPLHF.

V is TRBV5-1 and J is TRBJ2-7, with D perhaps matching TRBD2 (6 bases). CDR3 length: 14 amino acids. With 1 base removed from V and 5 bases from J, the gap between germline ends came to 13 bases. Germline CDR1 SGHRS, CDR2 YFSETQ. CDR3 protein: CASSLWGGGDEQYF. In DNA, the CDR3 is TGCGCCAGCAGCTTGTGGGGAGGCGGGGACGAGCAGTACTTC.

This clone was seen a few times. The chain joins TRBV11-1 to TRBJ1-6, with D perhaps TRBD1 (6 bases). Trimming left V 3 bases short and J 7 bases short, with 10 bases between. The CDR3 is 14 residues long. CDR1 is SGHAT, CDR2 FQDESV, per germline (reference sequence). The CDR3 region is CASSFTGINSPLHF. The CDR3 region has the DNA TGTGCCAGCAGCTTCACAGGGATCAATTCACCCCTCCACTTT.

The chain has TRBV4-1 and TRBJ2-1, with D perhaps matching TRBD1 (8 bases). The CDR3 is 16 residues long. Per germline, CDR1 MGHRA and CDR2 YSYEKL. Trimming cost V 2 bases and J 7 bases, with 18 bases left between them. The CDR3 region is CASSQILGQGGNEQFF. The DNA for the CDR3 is TGCGCCAGCAGCCAAATCTTAGGACAGGGAGGGAATGAGCAGTTCTTC.

CDR3 nucleotides: TGTGCCAGCAGCTTAGTTGCTAGCGGGTACCAAGAGACCCAGTACTTC. Translated, it gives CASSLVASGYQETQYF. The chain carries TRBV7-8 and TRBJ2-5; TRBD2 matches 8 bases. V dropped 1 base and J dropped 0; count of bases not matched to a gene: 4. This CDR3 has 16 residues. Looked up from germline, CDR1 is SGHVS and CDR2 is FQNEAQ.

As DNA, the CDR3 is TGTGCCAGCACCGGTTACGCAAGAGGGGAGACCCAGTACTTC. This translates into CASTGYARGETQYF. This chain uses TRBV28 with TRBJ2-5; maybe TRBD2 (5 bases). This CDR3 contains 14 residues. The V and J ends lost 7 bases and 5 bases respectively, with 17 bases between them. CDR1 is MDHEN, CDR2 SYDVKM, per germline.

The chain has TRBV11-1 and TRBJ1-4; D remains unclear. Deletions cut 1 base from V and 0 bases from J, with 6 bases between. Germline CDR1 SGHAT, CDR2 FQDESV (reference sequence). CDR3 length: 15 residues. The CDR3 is CASSLDTATNEKLFF. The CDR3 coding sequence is TGTGCCAGCAGCTTAGACACAGCAACTAATGAAAAACTGTTTTTT.

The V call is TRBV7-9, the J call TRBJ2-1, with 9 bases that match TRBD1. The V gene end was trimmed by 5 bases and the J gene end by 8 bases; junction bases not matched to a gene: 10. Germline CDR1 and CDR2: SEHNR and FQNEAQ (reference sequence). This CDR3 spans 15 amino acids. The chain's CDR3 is CASSLGWDREYEQFF. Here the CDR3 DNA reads TGTGCCAGCAGCCTAGGGTGGGACAGGGAATATGAGCAGTTCTTC.

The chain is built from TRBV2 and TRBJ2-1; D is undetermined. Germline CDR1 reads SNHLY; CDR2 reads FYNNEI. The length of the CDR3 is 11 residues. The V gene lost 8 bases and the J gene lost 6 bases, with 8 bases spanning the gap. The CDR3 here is CASSALNEQFF. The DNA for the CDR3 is TGTGCCAGCTCGGCCCTCAATGAGCAGTTCTTC. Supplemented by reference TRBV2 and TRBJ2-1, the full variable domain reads EPEVTQTPSHQVTQMGQEVILRCVPISNHLYFYWYRQILGQKVEFLVSFYNNEISEKSEIFDDQFSVERPDGSNFTLKIRSTKLEDSAMYFCASSALNEQFFGPGTRLTVL.

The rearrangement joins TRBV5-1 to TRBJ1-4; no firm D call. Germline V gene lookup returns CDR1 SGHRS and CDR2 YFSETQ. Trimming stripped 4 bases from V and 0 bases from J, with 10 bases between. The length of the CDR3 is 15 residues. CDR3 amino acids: CASSLSTSTNEKLFF. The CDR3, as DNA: TGCGCCAGCAGCCTGTCCACGTCAACTAATGAAAAACTGTTTTTT.

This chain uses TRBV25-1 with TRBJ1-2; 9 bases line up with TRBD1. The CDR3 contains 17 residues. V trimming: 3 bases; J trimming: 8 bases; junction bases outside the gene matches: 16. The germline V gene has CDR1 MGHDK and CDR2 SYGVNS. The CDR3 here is CASSERGWAGTGKGYTF. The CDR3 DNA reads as TGTGCCAGCAGTGAGCGGGGCTGGGCCGGGACAGGGAAAGGCTACACCTTC.

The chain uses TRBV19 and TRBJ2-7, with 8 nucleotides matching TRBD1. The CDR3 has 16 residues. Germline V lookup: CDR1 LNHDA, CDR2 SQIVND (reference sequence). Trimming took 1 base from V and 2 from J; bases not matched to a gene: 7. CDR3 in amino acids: CASSIGLDRATYEQYF. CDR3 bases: TGTGCCAGTAGTATAGGTCTGGACAGGGCAACCTACGAGCAGTACTTC.

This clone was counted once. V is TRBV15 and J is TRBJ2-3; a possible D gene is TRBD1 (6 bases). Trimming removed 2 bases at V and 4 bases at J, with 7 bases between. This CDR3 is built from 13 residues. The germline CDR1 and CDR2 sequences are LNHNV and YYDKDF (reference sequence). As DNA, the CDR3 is TGTGCCACCAGCAGACAGGGGCCAGATACGCAGTATTTT. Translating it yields CATSRQGPDTQYF.

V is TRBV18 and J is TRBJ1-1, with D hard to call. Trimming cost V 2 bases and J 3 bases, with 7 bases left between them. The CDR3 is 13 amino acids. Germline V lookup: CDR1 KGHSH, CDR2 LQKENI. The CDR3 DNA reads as TGTGCCAGCTCACCAACAACAGACACTGAAGCTTTCTTT. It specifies CASSPTTDTEAFF.